This is a list of T cell receptor beta chains from one sample in a study of blood T cell repertoires in COVID-19. Here immunoSEQ multiplex PCR was the method, and the copy in TCRdb shows in-frame clones only, minus some. Of 75,000 to 100,000 clones listed, 65% to 90% are singletons. Sequencing was performed on peripheral blood. These receptor sequences come from a woman older than 75 with acute or convalescent COVID-19. The CDR3 runs from the conserved cysteine through the conserved F or W. The D gene is left open where the match is weak. Size values are once, few and many counts, or a class for expanded clones, and some rows have none.

NA	NA	TRBJ1-6	TRBV3-1/TRBV3-2	TGTGCCAGCAGCCATCATGGGGGGAGGGTGGGGAATTCACCCCTCCACTTT	CASSHHGGRVGNSPLHF
NA	NA	TRBJ1-3	TRBV9	TGTGCCAGCAGCGTAGACCCCAGGGCGGGAAACACCATATATTTT	CASSVDPRAGNTIYF
TRBD1	NA	TRBJ1-2	TRBV2	TGTGCCAGCAGTGTAGGGCAGGGGGTAGACTATGGCTACACCTTC	CASSVGQGVDYGYTF
NA	NA	TRBJ1-5	TRBV3-1/TRBV3-2	TGTGCCAGCAGCCAAGATACCCAGTTTGGGCCCCAGCATTTT	CASSQDTQFGPQHF
NA	NA	TRBJ2-7	TRBV5-6	TGTGCCAGCAGCTTACGGACAGTTAGCTCCTACGAGCAGTACTTC	CASSLRTVSSYEQYF
TRBD1	NA	TRBJ2-1	TRBV27	TGTGCCAGCGGACAGGGGCTAAATGAGCAGTTCTTC	CASGQGLNEQFF
NA	NA	TRBJ1-2	TRBV6-5	TGTGCCAGCAAGGCAGGGCCCTATGGCTACACCTTC	CASKAGPYGYTF
NA	NA	TRBJ1-6	TRBV6-5	TGTGCCAGCACTAGCCGAGGCTCCTATAATTCACCCCTCCACTTT	CASTSRGSYNSPLHF
NA	NA	TRBJ2-7	TRBV24-1	TGTGCCACCAGTGATCTTTACGAGCAGTACTTC	CATSDLYEQYF
NA	NA	TRBJ2-3	TRBV2	TGTGCCAGCAGTAGACTTCACAGGGACAACACAGATACGCAGTATTTT	CASSRLHRDNTDTQYF
TRBD1	NA	TRBJ1-6	TRBV4-2	TGTGCCAGCAGCCAAGCCCAGGGACAGGGAAATTCACCCCTCCACTTT	CASSQAQGQGNSPLHF
NA	NA	TRBJ1-6	TRBV9	TGTGCCAGCAGCGTAGCACGGGATAGTTTCAATTCACCCCTCCACTTT	CASSVARDSFNSPLHF
NA	once	TRBJ1-3	TRBV11-3	TGTGCCAGCAGCCTCCGGGACACCGGAAACACCATATATTTT	CASSLRDTGNTIYF
TRBD1	NA	TRBJ2-2	TRBV7-9	TGTGCCAGCAGCGTATGGGACAGGGGAGCCGGGGAGCTGTTTTTT	CASSVWDRGAGELFF
TRBD1	NA	TRBJ2-7	TRBV11-2	TGTGCCAGCAGCCGACAGGGGGAGTTCTACGAGCAGTACTTC	CASSRQGEFYEQYF
TRBD1	NA	TRBJ1-2	TRBV6-1	TGTGCCAGCAGTGATCCGACAGGGGGCAATGGCTACACCTTC	CASSDPTGGNGYTF
NA	NA	TRBJ2-5	TRBV6-1	TGTGCCAGCAGTGAATGGGTACTAGTAATCCAAGAGACCCAGTACTTC	CASSEWVLVIQETQYF
TRBD2	NA	TRBJ2-1	TRBV19	TGTGCCAGTACCCCCGGCTGGACTAGCTATTACAATGAGCAGTTCTTC	CASTPGWTSYYNEQFF
TRBD1	few	TRBJ2-2	TRBV11-2	TGTGCCAGCAGCCAATGGACAGGGGTGGCTGGGGAGCTGTTTTTT	CASSQWTGVAGELFF
TRBD1	NA	TRBJ2-1	TRBV7-2	TGTGCCAGCAGCTTAGAGGGGACAGGGATGCAGTTCTTC	CASSLEGTGMQFF
TRBD1	NA	TRBJ1-5	TRBV2	TGTGCCAGCAAGGGACAGGGACTCAATCAGCCCCAGCATTTT	CASKGQGLNQPQHF
NA	NA	TRBJ1-5	TRBV6-6	TGTGCCAGCAGTCTGAGTGGTCAGCCCCAGCATTTT	CASSLSGQPQHF
NA	NA	TRBJ2-7	TRBV19	TGTGCCAGTAGTAGACAGAGCAACCCGAGCTACGAGCAGTACTTC	CASSRQSNPSYEQYF
TRBD1	few	TRBJ1-5	TRBV27	TGTGCCAGCACCCCGGGACAGGGGTATAGCAATCAGCCCCAGCATTTT	CASTPGQGYSNQPQHF
TRBD1	NA	TRBJ1-1	TRBV19	TGTGCCAGTAGGGCCGAAGGACAGGGTAGGACTGAAGCTTTCTTT	CASRAEGQGRTEAFF
NA	NA	TRBJ1-2	TRBV2	TGTGCCAGCAGCTTGGACTGGACAGACTCTAACTATGGCTACACCTTC	CASSLDWTDSNYGYTF
NA	NA	TRBJ1-5	TRBV19	TGTGCCAGTACCCAGGGAGGGGTTCAGCCCCAGCATTTT	CASTQGGVQPQHF
TRBD2	NA	TRBJ2-2	TRBV5-4	TGTGCCAGCAGCTTACCCGGGACTAGCGGGGGGGCCAGGGAGCTGTTTTTT	CASSLPGTSGGARELFF
TRBD1	once	TRBJ2-1	TRBV7-3	TGTGCCAGCAGCTGGGACAGGGGGCCCTACAATGAGCAGTTCTTC	CASSWDRGPYNEQFF
TRBD2	NA	TRBJ2-7	TRBV7-2	TGTGCCAGCAGCTTCCTTAGCGGGGGTTCCTCCTACGAGCAGTACTTC	CASSFLSGGSSYEQYF
NA	NA	TRBJ1-4	TRBV5-1	TGCGCCAGCAGCTATACCGCCGGGGAAGGCGATGAAAAACTGTTTTTT	CASSYTAGEGDEKLFF
TRBD1	NA	TRBJ2-2	TRBV6-5	TGTGCCAGCAGGGGACAGACCGGGGAGCTGTTTTTT	CASRGQTGELFF
TRBD1	once	TRBJ2-3	TRBV5-4	TGTGCCAGCAGCTTTCAGGGGGCCGGAGATACGCAGTATTTT	CASSFQGAGDTQYF
TRBD1	NA	TRBJ2-1	TRBV28	TGTGCCAGCAGCCCGACCGGACAGGGGGCTACTGAGCAGTTCTTC	CASSPTGQGATEQFF
NA	NA	TRBJ2-1	TRBV7-6	TGTGCCAGCAGCTTATCCTTGGCAGGGTACAATGAGCAGTTCTTC	CASSLSLAGYNEQFF
TRBD2	few	TRBJ2-7	TRBV3-1/TRBV3-2	TGTGCCAGCAGCCAGAGCGGGGGGCCGTACGAGCAGTACTTC	CASSQSGGPYEQYF
TRBD2	NA	TRBJ2-1	TRBV5-1	TGCGCCAGCAGCTCTACTAGCGGGGTCTATGAGCAGTTCTTC	CASSSTSGVYEQFF